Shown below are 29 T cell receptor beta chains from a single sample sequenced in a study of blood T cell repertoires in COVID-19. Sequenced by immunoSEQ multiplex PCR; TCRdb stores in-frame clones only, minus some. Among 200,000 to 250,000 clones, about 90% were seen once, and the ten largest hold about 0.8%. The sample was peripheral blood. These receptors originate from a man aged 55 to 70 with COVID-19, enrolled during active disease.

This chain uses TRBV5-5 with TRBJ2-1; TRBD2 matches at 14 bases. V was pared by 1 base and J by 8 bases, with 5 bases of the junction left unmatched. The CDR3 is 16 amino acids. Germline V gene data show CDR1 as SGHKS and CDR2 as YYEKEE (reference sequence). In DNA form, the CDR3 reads TGTGCCAGCAGCTTGATCGGGACTAGCGGGAGCCATGAGCAGTTCTTC. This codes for CASSLIGTSGSHEQFF.

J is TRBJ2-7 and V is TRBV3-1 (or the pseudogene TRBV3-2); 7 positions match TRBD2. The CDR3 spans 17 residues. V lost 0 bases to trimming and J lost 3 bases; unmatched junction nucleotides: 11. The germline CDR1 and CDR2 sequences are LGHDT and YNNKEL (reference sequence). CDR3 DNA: TGTGCCAGCAGCCAAGATGGCCTGGCTAGCGGATTCTACGAGCAGTACTTC. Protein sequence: CASSQDGLASGFYEQYF.

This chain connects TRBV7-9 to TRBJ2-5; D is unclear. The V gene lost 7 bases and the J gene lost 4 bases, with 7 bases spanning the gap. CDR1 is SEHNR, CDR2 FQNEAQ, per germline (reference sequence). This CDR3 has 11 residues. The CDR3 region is CASTSGETQYF. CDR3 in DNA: TGTGCCAGCACCTCAGGAGAGACCCAGTACTTC.

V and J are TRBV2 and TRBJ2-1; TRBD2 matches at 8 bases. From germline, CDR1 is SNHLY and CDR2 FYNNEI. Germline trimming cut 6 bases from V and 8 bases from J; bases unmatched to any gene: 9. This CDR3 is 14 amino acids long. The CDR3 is CASRLAASSDEQFF. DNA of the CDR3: TGTGCCAGCAGACTAGCGGCCTCCAGCGATGAGCAGTTCTTC.

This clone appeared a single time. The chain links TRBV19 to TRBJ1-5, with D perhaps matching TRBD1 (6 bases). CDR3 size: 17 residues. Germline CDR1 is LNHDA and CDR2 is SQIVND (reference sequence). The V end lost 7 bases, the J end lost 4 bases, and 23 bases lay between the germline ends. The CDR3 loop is CASIQQGLNGINQPQHF. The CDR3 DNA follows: TGTGCCAGTATTCAACAGGGATTGAATGGTATAAATCAGCCCCAGCATTTT.

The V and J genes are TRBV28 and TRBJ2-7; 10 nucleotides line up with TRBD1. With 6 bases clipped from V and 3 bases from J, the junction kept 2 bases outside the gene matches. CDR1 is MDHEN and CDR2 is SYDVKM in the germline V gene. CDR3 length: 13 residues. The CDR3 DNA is TGTGCCAGCAGGGGGACAGGGGACTACGAGCAGTACTTC. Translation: CASRGTGDYEQYF.

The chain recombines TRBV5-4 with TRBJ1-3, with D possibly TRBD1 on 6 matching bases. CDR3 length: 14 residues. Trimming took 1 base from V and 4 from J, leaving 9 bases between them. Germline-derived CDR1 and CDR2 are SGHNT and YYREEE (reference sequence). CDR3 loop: CASSLQGPGNTIYF. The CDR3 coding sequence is TGTGCCAGCAGCTTGCAGGGGCCCGGAAACACCATATATTTT.

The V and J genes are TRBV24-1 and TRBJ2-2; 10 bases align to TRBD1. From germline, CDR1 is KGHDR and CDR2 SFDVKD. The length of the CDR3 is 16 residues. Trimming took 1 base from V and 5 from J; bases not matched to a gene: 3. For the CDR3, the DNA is TGTGCCACCAGTGATTTACGGACAGGGGGAACCGGGGAGCTGTTTTTT. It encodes CATSDLRTGGTGELFF.

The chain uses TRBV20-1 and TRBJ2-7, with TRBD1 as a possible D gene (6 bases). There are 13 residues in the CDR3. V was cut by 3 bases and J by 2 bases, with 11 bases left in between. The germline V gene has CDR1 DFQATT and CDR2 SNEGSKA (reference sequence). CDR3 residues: CSASQGLAYEQYF. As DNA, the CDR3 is TGCAGTGCTAGTCAGGGGTTGGCCTACGAGCAGTACTTC.

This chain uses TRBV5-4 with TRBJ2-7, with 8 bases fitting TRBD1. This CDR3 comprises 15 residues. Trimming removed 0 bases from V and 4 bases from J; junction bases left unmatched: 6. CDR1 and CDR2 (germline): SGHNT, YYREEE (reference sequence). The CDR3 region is CASSLGGQGAYEQYF. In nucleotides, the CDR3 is TGTGCCAGCAGCTTGGGAGGTCAGGGGGCATACGAGCAGTACTTC. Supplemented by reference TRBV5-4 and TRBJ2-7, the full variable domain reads ETGVTQSPTHLIKTRGQQVTLRCSSQSGHNTVSWYQQALGQGPQFIFQYYREEENGRGNFPPRFSGLQFPNYSSELNVNALELDDSALYLCASSLGGQGAYEQYFGPGTRLTVT.

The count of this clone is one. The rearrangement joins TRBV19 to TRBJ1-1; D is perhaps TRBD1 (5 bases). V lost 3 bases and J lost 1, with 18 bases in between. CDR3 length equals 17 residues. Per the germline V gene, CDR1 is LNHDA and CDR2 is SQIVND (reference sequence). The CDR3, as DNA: TGTGCCAGTAGTATTATGACCCACAGGCGGGAGAACACTGAAGCTTTCTTT. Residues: CASSIMTHRRENTEAFF.

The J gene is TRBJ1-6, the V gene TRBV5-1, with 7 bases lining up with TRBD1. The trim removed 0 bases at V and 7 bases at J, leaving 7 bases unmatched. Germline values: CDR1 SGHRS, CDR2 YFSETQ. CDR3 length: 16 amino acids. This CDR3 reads CASSLETARGNSPLHF. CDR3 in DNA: TGCGCCAGCAGCTTGGAGACGGCCAGGGGGAATTCACCCCTCCACTTT.

CDR3 DNA: TGTGCCACCAGTGATCGGGATGAGCAGTTCTTC. Encoded protein: CATSDRDEQFF. V is TRBV24-1 and J is TRBJ2-1; D unresolved. The CDR3 is made up of 11 amino acids. Germline V lookup: CDR1 KGHDR, CDR2 SFDVKD. V shed 3 bases and J shed 8 bases, with 4 bases lying between them.

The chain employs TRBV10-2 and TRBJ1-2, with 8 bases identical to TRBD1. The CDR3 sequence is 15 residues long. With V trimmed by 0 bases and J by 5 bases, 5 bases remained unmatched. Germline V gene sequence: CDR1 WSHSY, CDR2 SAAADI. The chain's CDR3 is CASSESRTGLYGYTF. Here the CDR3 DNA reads TGCGCCAGCAGTGAGTCGCGGACAGGGCTTTATGGCTACACCTTC.

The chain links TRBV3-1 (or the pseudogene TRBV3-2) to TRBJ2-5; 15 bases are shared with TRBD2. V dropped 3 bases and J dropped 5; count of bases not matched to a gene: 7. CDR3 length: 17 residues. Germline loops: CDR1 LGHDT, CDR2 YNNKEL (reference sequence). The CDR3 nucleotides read TGTGCCAGCAGCCACCGGACTAGCGGGGGGGCCGGTGAGACCCAGTACTTC. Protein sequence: CASSHRTSGGAGETQYF.

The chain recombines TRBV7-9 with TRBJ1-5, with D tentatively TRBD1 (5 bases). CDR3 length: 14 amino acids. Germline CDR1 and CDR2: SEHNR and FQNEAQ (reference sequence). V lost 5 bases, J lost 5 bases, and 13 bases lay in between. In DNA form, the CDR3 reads TGTGCCAGCAGCCGTGACAGTACTGATCAGCCCCAGCATTTT. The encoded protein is CASSRDSTDQPQHF.

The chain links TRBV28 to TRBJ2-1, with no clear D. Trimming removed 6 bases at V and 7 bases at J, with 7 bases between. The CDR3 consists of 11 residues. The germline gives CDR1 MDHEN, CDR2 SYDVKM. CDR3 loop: CASRAINEQFF. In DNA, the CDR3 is TGTGCCAGCAGGGCAATAAATGAGCAGTTCTTC.

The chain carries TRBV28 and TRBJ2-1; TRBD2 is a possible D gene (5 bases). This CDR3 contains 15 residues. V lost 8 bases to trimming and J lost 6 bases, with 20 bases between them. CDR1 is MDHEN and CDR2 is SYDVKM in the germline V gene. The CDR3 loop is CASYRMQGRSNEQFF. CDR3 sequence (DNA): TGTGCCAGCTACAGAATGCAAGGGAGAAGCAATGAGCAGTTCTTC.

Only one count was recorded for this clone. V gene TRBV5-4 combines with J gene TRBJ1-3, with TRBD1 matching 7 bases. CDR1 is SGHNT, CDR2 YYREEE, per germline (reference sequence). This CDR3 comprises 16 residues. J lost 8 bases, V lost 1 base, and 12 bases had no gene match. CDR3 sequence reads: CASSLKSGGGTDTIYF. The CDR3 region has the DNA TGTGCCAGCAGCTTGAAGTCCGGAGGGGGCACAGACACCATATATTTT.

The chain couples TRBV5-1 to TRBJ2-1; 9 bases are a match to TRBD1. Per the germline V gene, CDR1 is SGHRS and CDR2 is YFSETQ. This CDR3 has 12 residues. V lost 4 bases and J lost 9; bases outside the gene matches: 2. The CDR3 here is CASSATGGEQFF. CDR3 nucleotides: TGCGCCAGCAGCGCGACAGGGGGTGAGCAGTTCTTC.

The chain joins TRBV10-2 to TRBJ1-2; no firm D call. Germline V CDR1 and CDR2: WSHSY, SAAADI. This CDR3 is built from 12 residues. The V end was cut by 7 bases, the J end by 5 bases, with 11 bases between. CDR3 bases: TGCGCCAGCACCGACGGACTTTATGGCTACACCTTC. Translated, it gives CASTDGLYGYTF.

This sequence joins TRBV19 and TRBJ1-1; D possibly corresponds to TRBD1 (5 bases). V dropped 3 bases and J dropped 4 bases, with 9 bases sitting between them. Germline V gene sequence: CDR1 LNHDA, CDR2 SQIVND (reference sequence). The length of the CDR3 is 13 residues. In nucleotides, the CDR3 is TGTGCCAGTAGTATTCAGGGAAGCACTGAAGCTTTCTTT. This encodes CASSIQGSTEAFF.

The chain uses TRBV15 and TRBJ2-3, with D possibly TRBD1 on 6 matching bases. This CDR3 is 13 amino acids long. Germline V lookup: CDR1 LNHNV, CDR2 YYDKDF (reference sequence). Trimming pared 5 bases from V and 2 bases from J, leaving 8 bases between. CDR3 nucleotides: TGTGCCACCAGCGGGACAATCACAGATACGCAGTATTTT. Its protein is CATSGTITDTQYF.

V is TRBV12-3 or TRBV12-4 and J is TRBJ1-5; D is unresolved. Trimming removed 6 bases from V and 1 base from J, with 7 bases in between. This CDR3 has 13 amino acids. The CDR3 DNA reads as TGTGCCAGCAGCCTGGGCAGCAATCAGCCCCAGCATTTT. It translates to CASSLGSNQPQHF.

CDR3 region: CASSRAENYNSPLHF. The CDR3 region has the DNA TGTGCCAGCAGCCGGGCAGAAAATTATAATTCACCCCTCCACTTT. The chain carries TRBV3-1 (or the pseudogene TRBV3-2) and TRBJ1-6; D gene unclear. The germline CDR1 and CDR2 sequences are LGHDT and YNNKEL (reference sequence). The CDR3 extends over 15 amino acids. Trimming left V 4 bases short and J 4 bases short, with 11 bases between.

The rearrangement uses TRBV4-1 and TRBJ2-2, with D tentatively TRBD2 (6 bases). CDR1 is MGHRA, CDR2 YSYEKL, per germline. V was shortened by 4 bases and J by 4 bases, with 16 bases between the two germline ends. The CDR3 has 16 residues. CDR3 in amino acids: CASSLGPLASTGELFF. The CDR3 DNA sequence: TGCGCCAGCAGCCTGGGTCCCCTAGCGAGCACCGGGGAGCTGTTTTTT.

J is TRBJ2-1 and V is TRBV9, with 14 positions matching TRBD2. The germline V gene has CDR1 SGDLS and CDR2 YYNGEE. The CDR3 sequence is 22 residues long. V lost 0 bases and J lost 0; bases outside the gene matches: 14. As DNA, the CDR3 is TGTGCCAGCAGCGTAGCTCCTGCCCCGACTAGCGGGAGGGCCAGCTCCTACAATGAGCAGTTCTTC. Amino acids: CASSVAPAPTSGRASSYNEQFF.

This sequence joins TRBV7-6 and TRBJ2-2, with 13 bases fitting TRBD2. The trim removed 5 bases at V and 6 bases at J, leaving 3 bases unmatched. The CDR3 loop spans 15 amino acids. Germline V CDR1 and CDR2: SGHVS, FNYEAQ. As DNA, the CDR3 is TGTGCCAGCAGCCGGACTAGCGGGAGCGCCGGGGAGCTGTTTTTT. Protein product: CASSRTSGSAGELFF.

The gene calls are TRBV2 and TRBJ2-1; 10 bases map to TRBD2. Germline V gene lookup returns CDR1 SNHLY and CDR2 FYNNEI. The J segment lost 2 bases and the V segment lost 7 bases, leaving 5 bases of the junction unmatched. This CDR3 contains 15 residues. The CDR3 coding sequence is TGTGCCAGCAAGCGAGCGGGGGGGACCTACAATGAGCAGTTCTTC. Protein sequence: CASKRAGGTYNEQFF.